The 26 T cell receptor beta chains below were found in one sample sequenced in a study of cytomegalovirus exposure and HLA in healthy donors (dated by TCRdb to the late 2010s). The library was produced with the immunoSEQ multiplex PCR assay. For the multiplex PCR, a mixture combining 60 forward primers for TCR Vbeta segments and 13 reverse primers for TCR Jbeta segments was used. TCRdb's version of the immuneACCESS table is confined to in-frame rearrangements and falls short of the full clone set. An unresolved V gene accounts for under half of the shortfall where checked; the remainder is of unknown origin. The sample data list 80,000 or so clones, and 67% of these were observed just once. The ten largest clones add up to 6.5% to 7.5% of the sample. The sample taken for sequencing was PBMCs. The source of these receptors is a woman in her 50s in good health and CMV-seropositive.

With respect to this clone: One junction end disagrees with the germline gene, perhaps due to a read error. This rearrangement joins TRBV7-9 to TRBJ1-2; 9 nucleotides agree with TRBD1. CDR3 length equals 18 residues. Germline CDR1 and CDR2: SEHNR and FQNEAQ (reference sequence). In nucleotides, the CDR3 is TGTTCCAGCAGCTTCCGTCAATTCTTACAGGGGGCCGACTATGGCTACACCTTC. Its translation is CSSSFRQFLQGADYGYTF.

The chain carries TRBV4-1 and TRBJ1-6; the D gene is possibly TRBD1 (6 bases). In germline, CDR1 is MGHRA, CDR2 YSYEKL. Trimming removed 3 bases at V and 0 bases at J, with 18 bases between. The CDR3 runs 19 residues. The CDR3 DNA is TGCGCCAGCAGCCATCCCCAGGGGACGGGCGGCTCCTATAATTCACCCCTCCACTTT. Its protein product is CASSHPQGTGGSYNSPLHF.

The chain carries TRBV19 and TRBJ2-2, with TRBD2 as a possible D gene (7 bases). Trimming shortened V by 11 bases and J by 6 bases, and 10 bases separated the two germline ends. This CDR3 spans 11 amino acids. Germline-derived CDR1 and CDR2 are LNHDA and SQIVND (reference sequence). The DNA of the CDR3 is TGTGCCTGCGGGGGCTCCGGGGAGCTGTTTTTT. This translates into CACGGSGELFF.

There are a few counts of this clone. The rearrangement links TRBV7-9 to TRBJ2-5; D is ambiguous. The end of the DNA fits TRBJ2-7 better, so the J call may be wrong. Germline CDR1 SEHNR, CDR2 FQNEAQ (reference sequence). The CDR3 sequence is 12 residues long. The CDR3 DNA sequence: TGTGCCAGCAGCTTACCCTCCTACGAGCAGTACTTC. It codes for CASSLPSYEQYF.

V and J are TRBV4-1 and TRBJ1-1, with 7 bases that match TRBD1. The CDR3 loop spans 14 amino acids. From germline, CDR1 is MGHRA and CDR2 YSYEKL. With 3 bases clipped from V and 10 bases from J, the junction kept 11 bases outside the gene matches. Here the CDR3 DNA reads TGCGCCAGCAGCCACCCCCGGGACAGCCTGCGAGCTTTCTTT. This codes for CASSHPRDSLRAFF.

A word on this clone: In the same sample, other DNA sequences code for this CDR3. V gene TRBV5-5 combines with J gene TRBJ2-5; 7 bases align to TRBD1. The CDR3 spans 15 residues. Germline values: CDR1 SGHKS, CDR2 YYEKEE (reference sequence). The V segment lost 4 bases and the J segment 5 bases; nucleotides outside the gene matches: 11. CDR3 sequence: CASSQTSTGLETQYF. The CDR3 nucleotides are TGTGCCAGCAGCCAAACCTCGACAGGGTTGGAGACCCAGTACTTC. Supplemented by reference TRBV5-5 and TRBJ2-5, the full variable domain reads DAGVTQSPTHLIKTRGQQVTLRCSPISGHKSVSWYQQVLGQGPQFIFQYYEKEERGRGNFPDRFSARQFPNYSSELNVNALLLGDSALYLCASSQTSTGLETQYFGPGTRLLVL.

The chain recombines TRBV7-9 with TRBJ2-1; D may be TRBD1 (5 bases). The length of the CDR3 is 18 residues. V lost 4 bases and J lost 0, with 19 bases in between. Per the germline V gene, CDR1 is SEHNR and CDR2 is FQNEAQ (reference sequence). CDR3 DNA: TGTGCCAGCAGCTCTCTAAGGGGTGGGGCCTCCTCCTACAATGAGCAGTTCTTC. It specifies CASSSLRGGASSYNEQFF.

The sample holds a few counts of this clone. The gene calls are TRBV9 and TRBJ2-2; D is possibly TRBD2 (6 bases). This CDR3 has 20 residues. CDR1 is SGDLS, CDR2 YYNGEE, per germline. V was trimmed by 3 bases and J by 6 bases, leaving 30 bases between them. In DNA form, the CDR3 reads TGTGCCAGCAGCGCCGCCGCCCGCTTGGACGGGAGTCGAAGGCCCGGGGAGCTGTTTTTT. Translating gives CASSAAARLDGSRRPGELFF.

DNA for the CDR3: TGTGCCATCAGGTCCGGGACTACGCAAGAGACCCAGTACTTC. Its protein is CAIRSGTTQETQYF. This rearrangement joins TRBV10-3 to TRBJ2-5; 7 nucleotides align to TRBD2. The germline CDR1 and CDR2 sequences are ENHRY and SYGVKD. Unmatched junction bases numbered 6, after V lost 6 bases and J lost 2 bases. The CDR3 sequence is 14 residues long.

The chain employs TRBV7-9 and TRBJ2-1, with 10 bases that match TRBD2. Germline CDR1 is SEHNR and CDR2 is FQNEAQ (reference sequence). Trimming cost V 7 bases and J 8 bases; bases outside gene matches: 14. This CDR3 is built from 16 residues. The CDR3 loop reads CASNPFLSGGADEQFF. The DNA for the CDR3 is TGTGCCAGCAACCCTTTTTTAAGCGGGGGGGCCGATGAGCAGTTCTTC.

The CDR3 bases are TGTGCCAGCAGCCCCGACACCTCCTACGAGCAGTACGTC. It yields the protein CASSPDTSYEQYV. The V and J genes are TRBV7-9 and TRBJ2-7; no clear D gene. The CDR3 is made up of 13 amino acids. Trimming took off 5 bases at V and 0 bases at J, with 8 bases between the two ends. Per the germline V gene, CDR1 is SEHNR and CDR2 is FQNEAQ (reference sequence).

The chain is built from TRBV7-9 and TRBJ1-5; TRBD1 matches at 10 bases. The junction had 11 bases not matched to a gene; V was cut back by 5 bases and J by 4 bases. In germline, CDR1 is SEHNR, CDR2 FQNEAQ (reference sequence). The CDR3 contains 17 residues. The CDR3 sequence is CASSPGGGTGVNQPQHF. The CDR3 DNA reads TGTGCCAGCAGCCCCGGTGGGGGGACAGGGGTTAATCAGCCCCAGCATTTT.

The rearrangement joins TRBV5-1 to TRBJ2-7; TRBD1 matches at 8 bases. The length of the CDR3 is 14 residues. Per the germline V gene, CDR1 is SGHRS and CDR2 is YFSETQ. Trimming cost V 4 bases and J 2 bases; bases outside gene matches: 5. The CDR3 DNA is TGCGCCAGCAGCAAGGACAGGGCAGCCTACGAGCAGTACTTC. Its protein product is CASSKDRAAYEQYF.

This sequence joins TRBV6-6 and TRBJ1-5; unclear D gene. Germline V gives CDR1 MNHNY, CDR2 SVGAGI (reference sequence). V was pared by 10 bases and J by 5 bases, with 15 bases between. The CDR3 is 13 amino acids. This chain's CDR3 is CAISVEEHQPQHF. The CDR3 nucleotides read TGTGCCATATCAGTAGAGGAGCATCAGCCCCAGCATTTT.

This sequence joins TRBV28 and TRBJ1-5; TRBD1 matches at 12 bases. CDR3 length equals 18 residues. Germline lookup yields CDR1 MDHEN and CDR2 SYDVKM. V dropped 6 bases and J dropped 4; count of bases not matched to a gene: 13. The CDR3 DNA is TGTGCCAGCAGGCCCATGACCGGGACAGGGGGCGGAAATCAGCCCCAGCATTTT. Translated: CASRPMTGTGGGNQPQHF.

Regarding this clone: The junction departs from the called germline gene at one end, perhaps through a read error. J is TRBJ2-6 and V is TRBV7-9, with TRBD1 matching 7 bases. CDR3 size: 17 residues. Germline V gene sequence: CDR1 SEHNR, CDR2 FQNEAQ (reference sequence). CDR3 DNA: TGTTCCAGCACCCTTACAGGGGATCGGGCTGGGGCCAACGTCCTGACTTTC. This sequence encodes CSSTLTGDRAGANVLTF.

The V and J genes are TRBV5-1 and TRBJ2-1; D not resolved. V was clipped by 0 bases and J by 10 bases, with 8 bases between them. The CDR3 length is 12 residues. Germline lookup yields CDR1 SGHRS and CDR2 YFSETQ. DNA for the CDR3: TGCGCCAGCAGCTTGGTTCAGAAGGAGCAGTTCTTC. It is translated as CASSLVQKEQFF.

The chain employs TRBV9 and TRBJ2-5; TRBD2 aligns across 9 bases. Germline V gene sequence: CDR1 SGDLS, CDR2 YYNGEE. This CDR3 has 15 residues. V was pared by 4 bases and J by 0 bases, with 4 bases of the junction left unmatched. The CDR3 nucleotides read TGTGCCAGCAGCCGTAGCGGGGGAAACCAAGAGACCCAGTACTTC. This gives the protein CASSRSGGNQETQYF.

The chain recombines TRBV10-3 with TRBJ2-2; 9 bases are a match to TRBD2. The length of the CDR3 is 14 residues. The V gene end was trimmed by 10 bases and the J gene end by 6 bases; junction bases not matched to a gene: 9. Germline V CDR1 and CDR2: ENHRY, SYGVKD. Here the CDR3 DNA reads TGTGCCAGCCGACCACTAGCGGGCCCCGGGGAGCTGTTTTTT. It is translated as CASRPLAGPGELFF.

Here the CDR3 reads CASSLPTVSTEAFF. The CDR3 DNA reads TGTGCCAGCAGTTTACCTACAGTAAGCACTGAAGCTTTCTTT. This chain connects TRBV28 to TRBJ1-1; D remains ambiguous. The CDR3 covers 14 residues. The V and J ends lost 2 bases and 4 bases respectively, with 11 bases between them. Looked up from germline, CDR1 is MDHEN and CDR2 is SYDVKM.

The J gene is TRBJ2-3, the V gene TRBV5-6, with 8 bases aligning to TRBD1. V shed 3 bases, J shed 6 bases, and the junction held 3 bases outside the gene matches. In germline, CDR1 is SGHDT, CDR2 YYEEEE. The CDR3 runs 13 residues. CDR3 sequence (DNA): TGTGCCAGCAGCTCGACAGGGGTCGATACGCAGTATTTT. It is translated as CASSSTGVDTQYF.

The chain links TRBV7-3 to TRBJ2-3; D possibly corresponds to TRBD2 (5 bases). Trimming removed 5 bases at V and 4 bases at J, with 7 bases between. Germline-derived CDR1 and CDR2 are SGHTA and FQGTGA. This CDR3 spans 12 amino acids. The CDR3 loop is CASSAGADTQYF. Written as DNA, the CDR3 is TGTGCCAGCAGCGCCGGGGCAGATACGCAGTATTTT.

This chain connects TRBV7-7 to TRBJ2-3; TRBD1 matches at 7 bases. Per the germline V gene, CDR1 is SSHAT and CDR2 is FNYEAQ (reference sequence). There are 15 residues in the CDR3. The ends lost 4 bases at V and 3 bases at J; junction bases unmatched: 7. CDR3 in DNA: TGTGCCAGCAGCTCCCGGGACAGTAATACAGATACGCAGTATTTT. This sequence encodes CASSSRDSNTDTQYF.

The J gene is TRBJ2-7, the V gene TRBV4-2; 11 positions agree with TRBD2. This CDR3 has 16 amino acids. The V gene end was trimmed by 0 bases and the J gene end by 0 bases; junction bases not matched to a gene: 1. Germline CDR1 reads LGHNA; CDR2 reads YNFKEQ. CDR3 sequence reads: CASSQETSGDSYEQYF. The CDR3 region has the DNA TGTGCCAGCAGCCAAGAGACTAGCGGGGACTCCTACGAGCAGTACTTC.

The J gene is TRBJ1-1, the V gene TRBV2, with TRBD1 matching over 7 bases. Germline V gene data show CDR1 as SNHLY and CDR2 as FYNNEI. Trimming took 7 bases from V and 4 from J; bases not matched to a gene: 6. The CDR3 is 13 amino acids. In DNA form, the CDR3 reads TGTGCCAGCATGAGACAGGGACGCACTGAAGCTTTCTTT. This sequence encodes CASMRQGRTEAFF.

CDR3 sequence reads: CASSFRGSTDTQYF. CDR3 in DNA: TGTGCCAGCAGTTTTCGGGGGAGCACAGATACGCAGTATTTT. The chain links TRBV28 to TRBJ2-3; TRBD2 might be the D (6 bases). Germline V CDR1 and CDR2: MDHEN, SYDVKM. With 3 bases removed from V and 0 bases from J, the gap between germline ends came to 7 bases. The CDR3 is 14 residues long.